Listed below are T cell receptor beta chains from one sample, sequenced in a study of control samples from healthy donors and cancer patients. TCRdb's copy holds only in-frame clones and misses some; the assay was immunoSEQ multiplex PCR. The sample contains around 130,000 clones, roughly 88% of which appear only once. Sequencing was carried out using blood. All receptors derive from a man aged 50-60 years in good health. CDR3s include the opening cysteine and the closing phenylalanine or tryptophan. The D gene is left open where the match is weak. Only some rows state a clone size, as once, few, many or a class for expanded clones.

TRBV7-8	-	-	TRBJ2-5	CASSLRRGRKDGETQYF	TGTGCCAGCAGCTTAAGGAGGGGCCGCAAGGATGGGGAGACCCAGTACTTC
TRBV28	-	-	TRBJ1-1	CASSLVTANTEAFF	TGTGCCAGCAGTTTAGTAACAGCTAACACTGAAGCTTTCTTT
TRBV29-1	-	-	TRBJ1-2	CSAGSTGDYGYTF	TGCAGCGCCGGGTCGACCGGAGACTATGGCTACACCTTC
TRBV28	-	-	TRBJ1-2	CASSLTDYGYTF	TGTGCCAGCAGTTTAACGGACTATGGCTACACCTTC
TRBV30	TRBD2	once	TRBJ2-1	CAWTTSGGVYNEQFF	TGTGCCTGGACGACTAGCGGGGGGGTGTACAATGAGCAGTTCTTC
TRBV30	-	-	TRBJ2-5	CAWSVRIETQYF	TGTGCCTGGAGTGTACGGATAGAGACCCAGTACTTC
TRBV7-9	-	-	TRBJ2-2	CASSLRTDTGELFF	TGTGCCAGCAGCTTAAGAACAGACACCGGGGAGCTGTTTTTT
TRBV27	-	few	TRBJ2-2	CASSFPTGELFF	TGTGCCAGCAGTTTCCCCACCGGGGAGCTGTTTTTT
TRBV6-1	-	-	TRBJ2-7	CASSEWVNSTHEQYF	TGTGCCAGCAGTGAATGGGTCAATTCGACCCACGAGCAGTACTTC
TRBV6-2/TRBV6-3	-	-	TRBJ2-7	CASSHLGTTYEQYF	TGTGCCAGCAGTCACCTCGGGACAACCTACGAGCAGTACTTC
TRBV30	-	-	TRBJ2-1	CAWGGGFAYNEQFF	TGTGCCTGGGGTGGGGGGTTTGCCTACAATGAGCAGTTCTTC
TRBV29-1	-	-	TRBJ1-2	CSVDVDVNYGYTF	TGCAGCGTTGACGTAGACGTAAACTATGGCTACACCTTC
TRBV29-1	TRBD1	-	TRBJ1-1	CSVGKPGQVFTEAFF	TGCAGCGTTGGGAAGCCGGGACAGGTATTCACTGAAGCTTTCTTT
TRBV7-9	-	-	TRBJ2-5	CAIYLGKQQETQYF	TGTGCCATCTACCTCGGGAAACAGCAAGAGACCCAGTACTTC
TRBV28	TRBD1	-	TRBJ1-1	CASSHYRGPNTEAFF	TGTGCCAGCAGCCATTACAGGGGGCCGAACACTGAAGCTTTCTTT
TRBV5-1	TRBD1	few	TRBJ1-6	CASSQDRGRGESPLHF	TGCGCCAGCAGCCAGGACAGGGGGAGAGGTGAATCACCCCTCCACTTT
TRBV3-1/TRBV3-2	-	-	TRBJ2-7	CASSQSYEQYF	TGTGCCAGCAGCCAGTCCTACGAGCAGTACTTC
TRBV7-9	-	-	TRBJ1-2	CASSLATGNHGYTF	TGTGCCAGCAGCTTGGCGACAGGAAATCATGGCTACACCTTC
TRBV7-2	-	-	TRBJ2-7	CASSLGGAGAFYEQYF	TGTGCCAGCAGCTTAGGAGGGGCAGGGGCCTTTTACGAGCAGTACTTC
TRBV28	-	-	TRBJ1-2	CASRGGAVAVGYTF	TGTGCCAGCAGGGGGGGGGCCGTGGCGGTTGGCTACACCTTC
TRBV19	TRBD1	-	TRBJ1-5	CASNHPGQINQPQHF	TGTGCCAGTAACCATCCGGGACAGATTAATCAGCCCCAGCATTTT
TRBV24-1	TRBD2	-	TRBJ2-2	CATSDSQRGGDTGELFF	TGTGCCACCAGTGATTCCCAGCGGGGGGGGGACACCGGGGAGCTGTTTTTT
TRBV11-2	-	-	TRBJ2-7	CASSLGGGAYEQYF	TGTGCCAGCAGCCTGGGGGGGGGCGCCTACGAGCAGTACTTC
TRBV7-8	TRBD2	-	TRBJ2-3	CASSPIRGLGATDTQYF	TGTGCCAGCAGCCCCATTAGGGGACTAGGGGCCACAGATACGCAGTATTTT
TRBV3-1/TRBV3-2	-	-	TRBJ2-3	CASSQSLSIDTQYF	TGTGCCAGCAGCCAATCGCTGAGTATAGATACGCAGTATTTT
TRBV7-3	-	-	TRBJ2-1	CASSWGLDEQFF	TGTGCCAGCAGCTGGGGATTAGATGAGCAGTTCTTC
TRBV28	TRBD1	few	TRBJ1-3	CASSSFRQGSGTGRYTIYF	TGTGCCAGCAGTTCCTTTCGCCAAGGGTCAGGGACAGGGAGGTACACCATATATTTT
TRBV7-2	-	-	TRBJ1-2	CASSPTQAGYGYTF	TGTGCCAGCAGCCCTACACAGGCTGGCTATGGCTACACCTTC
TRBV28	-	-	TRBJ2-5	CASSLKPDQETQYF	TGTGCCAGCAGTTTAAAGCCAGACCAAGAGACCCAGTACTTC
TRBV2	-	-	TRBJ2-3	CASRGRTDTQYF	TGTGCCAGCAGGGGTAGGACAGATACGCAGTATTTT
TRBV28	-	-	TRBJ1-2	CASSPGTPIYDYTF	TGTGCCAGCAGCCCCGGGACCCCAATCTATGACTACACCTTC
TRBV9	-	-	TRBJ2-3	CASSDPRGPDTQYF	TGTGCCAGCAGCGACCCTCGGGGGCCAGATACGCAGTATTTT
TRBV3-1/TRBV3-2	TRBD1	-	TRBJ2-2	CASSLLRQGGGELFF	TGTGCCAGCAGCCTCCTTCGACAGGGGGGCGGGGAGCTGTTTTTT